This entry lists 27 T cell receptor beta chains sequenced from one sample in a study of T cell repertoires in cytomegalovirus infection. For these TCRs, the target antigens are not known. TCRdb re-called the reads through MiXCR, storing one row per CDR3 protein. Found here are hundreds of thousands of distinct CDR3 sequences, about 33% of them singletons; the top ten hold roughly 15%. The source material was cultured PBMCs, sampled from culture after CMV antigen stimulation. These receptors were collected from a human donor in good health (CMV status not recorded). Some clones in this sample may be carry-over from other donors' samples.

The V gene is TRBV11-2, the J gene TRBJ2-1; 13 nucleotides align to TRBD2. The CDR3 totals 18 residues. V dropped 7 bases and J dropped 4; count of bases not matched to a gene: 13. Germline CDR1 reads SGHAT; CDR2 reads FQNNGV. Written as DNA, the CDR3 is TGTGCCAGCACCGGACTAGCGGGAGTTGTGGAGGATTACAATGAGCAGTTCTTC. Protein product: CASTGLAGVVEDYNEQFF.

This clonotype was recorded a few times. The chain has TRBV7-2 and TRBJ1-2; D is unclear. The length of the CDR3 is 13 residues. Trimming removed 0 bases at V and 5 bases at J, with 7 bases between. CDR1 is SGHTA, CDR2 FQGNSA, per germline. CDR3 sequence (DNA): TGTGCCAGCAGCTTAGCGCTGGCGTATGGCTACACCTTC. The encoded protein is CASSLALAYGYTF. Full variable domain (remainder filled in from reference TRBV7-2 and TRBJ1-2): GAGVSQSPSNKVTEKGKDVELRCDPISGHTALYWYRQSLGQGLEFLIYFQGNSAPDKSGLPSDRFSAERTGGSVSTLTIQRTQQEDSAVYLCASSLALAYGYTFGSGTRLTVV.

The sample holds many counts of this clonotype. The chain carries TRBV7-8 and TRBJ1-1; D call uncertain. Germline loops: CDR1 SGHVS, CDR2 FQNEAQ. CDR3 size: 15 residues. V shed 1 base and J shed 3 bases, with 12 bases lying between them. In DNA form, the CDR3 reads TGTGCCAGCAGCTTAGTCGGGGTGAGGTACACTGAAGCTTTCTTT. Encoded protein: CASSLVGVRYTEAFF.

This clonotype was seen only a few times. V and J are TRBV7-8 and TRBJ2-7; no clear D. The CDR3 is made up of 14 amino acids. V was clipped by 2 bases and J by 2 bases, with 10 bases between them. Germline V CDR1 and CDR2: SGHVS, FQNEAQ. CDR3 in amino acids: CASSLTETAYEQYF. For the CDR3, the DNA is TGTGCCAGCAGCTTAACGGAGACCGCCTACGAGCAGTACTTC.

This clonotype was seen only a few times. This chain links TRBV7-2 with TRBJ2-2, with TRBD2 identical over 12 bases. The CDR3 contains 16 residues. The germline gives CDR1 SGHTA, CDR2 FQGNSA. V was clipped by 4 bases and J by 5 bases; unmatched bases: 5. The CDR3 region is CASSSTSGRWTGELFF. CDR3 DNA sequence: TGTGCCAGCAGCTCTACTAGCGGGAGGTGGACCGGGGAGCTGTTTTTT.

This clonotype was picked up many times. The chain couples TRBV7-6 to TRBJ1-1; TRBD1 agrees at 8 bases. This CDR3 contains 16 residues. Germline values: CDR1 SGHVS, CDR2 FNYEAQ. Unmatched junction bases numbered 8, after V lost 5 bases and J lost 0 bases. Here the CDR3 DNA reads TGTGCCAGCAGCCCGCCGGGACAGGCTATGAACACTGAAGCTTTCTTT. As protein: CASSPPGQAMNTEAFF. Together with reference TRBV7-6 and TRBJ1-1, the CDR3 gives the full variable domain: GAGVSQSPRYKVTKRGQDVALRCDPISGHVSLYWYRQALGQGPEFLTYFNYEAQQDKSGLPNDRFSAERPEGSISTLTIQRTEQRDSAMYRCASSPPGQAMNTEAFFGQGTRLTVV.

The gene calls are TRBV15 and TRBJ2-3; a weak D match, TRBD2 (5 bases). Trimming took off 8 bases at V and 6 bases at J, with 21 bases between the two ends. The CDR3 is 15 amino acids. Per germline, CDR1 LNHNV and CDR2 YYDKDF (reference sequence). The CDR3 reads CATAPAPSPGDTQYF. The DNA of the CDR3 is TGTGCCACCGCACCGGCCCCTAGCCCCGGTGATACGCAGTATTTT.

V is TRBV19 and J is TRBJ1-5; no clear D. The CDR3 sequence is 12 residues long. The ends were cut back, 7 bases at V and 4 bases at J, with 8 bases in the middle. Germline lookup yields CDR1 LNHDA and CDR2 SQIVND (reference sequence). CDR3 sequence: CASNGRNQPQHF. Here the CDR3 DNA reads TGTGCCAGTAACGGGAGAAATCAGCCCCAGCATTTT.

In its sample, this clonotype was seen a few times. The chain employs TRBV10-3 and TRBJ2-5, with D perhaps being TRBD1 or TRBD2 (7 bases each). V was trimmed by 6 bases and J by 4 bases, leaving 15 bases between them. The CDR3 extends over 14 amino acids. Germline V gene sequence: CDR1 ENHRY, CDR2 SYGVKD. The CDR3 loop is CAIRGDREGETQYF. CDR3 nucleotides: TGTGCCATCAGGGGTGACAGGGAGGGAGAGACCCAGTACTTC.

This clonotype occurred many times. This sequence joins TRBV7-2 and TRBJ2-3; TRBD2 matches 10 bases. The J segment lost 2 bases and the V segment lost 6 bases, leaving 17 bases of the junction unmatched. The CDR3 spans 19 residues. Looked up from germline, CDR1 is SGHTA and CDR2 is FQGNSA. The CDR3, as DNA: TGTGCCAGCAGTTGGCGATTGTTCTTAGCGGGAGGCTCCACAGATACGCAGTATTTT. Encoded protein: CASSWRLFLAGGSTDTQYF.

A few counts support this clonotype. The J gene is TRBJ2-7, the V gene TRBV7-2; the match to TRBD2 covers 7 bases. This CDR3 has 15 residues. J lost 4 bases, V lost 2 bases, and 8 bases had no gene match. Germline-derived CDR1 and CDR2 are SGHTA and FQGNSA. The CDR3 loop is CASSLWASGEYEQYF. The CDR3 DNA reads as TGTGCCAGCAGCTTATGGGCTAGCGGTGAATACGAGCAGTACTTC.

This clonotype has ten or more counts. The gene calls are TRBV6-2 or TRBV6-3 and TRBJ2-1; unclear D gene. From germline, CDR1 is MNHEY and CDR2 SVGEGT. CDR3 size: 16 residues. The ends were cut back, 4 bases at V and 5 bases at J, with 18 bases in the middle. For the CDR3, the DNA is TGTGCCAGCAGTTCCTTCAGGTCTACCGCCAACAATGAGCAGTTCTTC. Encoded protein: CASSSFRSTANNEQFF.

The chain has TRBV24-1 and TRBJ1-2; perhaps TRBD1 as D (5 bases). Trimming removed 5 bases from V and 8 bases from J, with 14 bases in between. From germline, CDR1 is KGHDR and CDR2 SFDVKD. The CDR3 extends over 13 amino acids. Here the CDR3 reads CATSGGSSGGYTF. CDR3 bases: TGTGCCACCAGTGGGGGCAGTAGTGGCGGCTACACCTTC.

The CDR3 DNA sequence: TGCGCCAGCAGCCCCCGACTAGCGGATATCGGCTCCTACAATGAGCAGTTCTTC. As protein: CASSPRLADIGSYNEQFF. The chain has TRBV4-3 and TRBJ2-1, with 9 bases aligning to TRBD2. Germline CDR1 reads LGHNA; CDR2 reads YSLEER. V lost 4 bases and J lost 0; bases outside the gene matches: 10. The CDR3 is made up of 18 amino acids.

V is TRBV12-3 or TRBV12-4 and J is TRBJ2-6; 8 nucleotides line up with TRBD1. The CDR3 has 17 amino acids. V was clipped by 6 bases and J by 0 bases; unmatched bases: 7. This CDR3 reads CASSDRGPLSGANVLTF. The CDR3 DNA sequence: TGTGCCAGCAGCGACAGGGGCCCGCTCTCTGGGGCCAACGTCCTGACTTTC.

This clonotype has ten or more counts. The genes are TRBV11-3 and TRBJ2-2; tentatively, D is TRBD1 or TRBD2 (5 bases each). CDR3 length: 17 amino acids. Germline CDR1 SGHNT, CDR2 YENEEA. V lost 5 bases and J 0 bases, leaving 16 bases between the germline ends. CDR3 loop: CASSPGPLEANTGELFF. In DNA form, the CDR3 reads TGTGCCAGCAGCCCGGGACCCCTCGAGGCGAACACCGGGGAGCTGTTTTTT.

As for this clonotype: It may be a read error: a sequence one base away is much more abundant. V usage is TRBV7-9 and J usage is TRBJ1-2; 7 nucleotides align to TRBD1. The germline CDR1 and CDR2 sequences are SEHNR and FQNEAQ (reference sequence). The junction had 3 bases not matched to a gene; V was cut back by 5 bases and J by 3 bases. CDR3 length equals 13 residues. The CDR3 protein is CASSAGTDYGYTF. The CDR3 DNA follows: TGTGCCAGCAGCGCCGGGACAGACTATGGCTACACCTTC.

The V and J genes are TRBV7-2 and TRBJ2-5, with TRBD1 identical over 9 bases. The germline V gene has CDR1 SGHTA and CDR2 FQGNSA. The J segment lost 2 bases and the V segment lost 5 bases, leaving 9 bases of the junction unmatched. This CDR3 is 16 amino acids long. DNA of the CDR3: TGTGCCAGCAGCATCGGACAGGGGAGGCGACAAGAGACCCAGTACTTC. This sequence encodes CASSIGQGRRQETQYF.

This clonotype occurred once. This chain connects TRBV4-2 to TRBJ1-2; D call uncertain. The CDR3 is made up of 18 amino acids. Between the trimmed V and J ends, which lost 3 bases and 2 bases, there was a span of 22 bases. The germline CDR1 and CDR2 sequences are LGHNA and YNFKEQ. CDR3 sequence: CASSQGSDRADGNYGYTF. CDR3 bases: TGTGCCAGCAGCCAGGGGAGCGATCGGGCAGATGGGAACTATGGCTACACCTTC.

This clonotype showed up just once. This sequence joins TRBV2 and TRBJ2-7, with 7 positions matching TRBD1. J lost 3 bases, V lost 4 bases, and 3 bases had no gene match. The CDR3 length is 13 residues. Germline values: CDR1 SNHLY, CDR2 FYNNEI. The CDR3 is CASSGQGIYEQYF. The DNA for the CDR3 is TGTGCCAGCAGTGGACAGGGTATCTACGAGCAGTACTTC.

The CDR3 nucleotides read TGTGCCAGTAGTACTCAGGGACTAGCGCACTCGAGCTCCTACAATGAGCAGTTCTTC. Protein sequence: CASSTQGLAHSSSYNEQFF. The V call is TRBV19, the J call TRBJ2-1, with 10 bases identical to TRBD2. The CDR3 has 19 residues. V shed 4 bases and J 0 bases; nucleotides not matched to a gene: 12. Germline CDR1 LNHDA, CDR2 SQIVND (reference sequence).

This clonotype was counted a few times. V is TRBV6-2 or TRBV6-3 and J is TRBJ2-2; 16 positions match TRBD2. The V gene end was trimmed by 4 bases and the J gene end by 3 bases; junction bases not matched to a gene: 11. Germline CDR1 MNHEY, CDR2 SVGEGT. CDR3 length equals 20 residues. CDR3 DNA: TGTGCCAGCAGTTTCGAACCCGGGACTAGCGGGAGGGCCTACACCGGGGAGCTGTTTTTT. It codes for CASSFEPGTSGRAYTGELFF.

This chain connects TRBV30 to TRBJ1-1; D is unresolved. Between the trimmed V and J ends, which lost 3 bases and 1 base, there was a span of 12 bases. Germline CDR1 and CDR2: GTSNPN and SVGIG (reference sequence). CDR3 length equals 14 residues. The chain's CDR3 is CAWSLVRRNTEAFF. The CDR3 DNA follows: TGTGCCTGGAGCCTGGTTCGCAGGAACACTGAAGCTTTCTTT.

This clonotype was observed at least ten times. The chain uses TRBV7-3 and TRBJ2-1, with a weak D call TRBD2 (6 bases). V was trimmed by 3 bases and J by 6 bases, leaving 12 bases between them. Germline CDR1 and CDR2: SGHTA and FQGTGA. This CDR3 has 14 amino acids. CDR3 nucleotide sequence: TGTGCCAGCAGCTTTTCAGGGAGGATCAATGAGCAGTTCTTC. Translated, it gives CASSFSGRINEQFF.

The chain joins TRBV25-1 to TRBJ2-3; 7 bases fit TRBD2. Per germline, CDR1 MGHDK and CDR2 SYGVNS. V was pared by 5 bases and J by 0 bases, with 2 bases of the junction left unmatched. This CDR3 spans 14 amino acids. This CDR3 is CASSTSVSTDTQYF. Written as DNA, the CDR3 is TGTGCCAGCAGTACTAGCGTTAGCACAGATACGCAGTATTTT.

The rearrangement uses TRBV29-1 and TRBJ1-5; 9 bases agree with TRBD1. CDR3 length: 14 residues. CDR1 is SQVTM and CDR2 is ANQGSEA in the germline V gene. Losses at the gene ends were 6 bases for V and 4 bases for J; bases not matched to a gene: 7. CDR3 loop: CSVRGQGFNQPQHF. CDR3 DNA: TGCAGCGTGCGGGGACAGGGATTTAATCAGCCCCAGCATTTT.

The rearrangement uses TRBV28 and TRBJ1-5; D unclear. The length of the CDR3 is 14 residues. V lost 6 bases, J lost 4 bases, and 13 bases lay in between. Looked up from germline, CDR1 is MDHEN and CDR2 is SYDVKM. CDR3 region: CASRLPATNQPQHF. The CDR3 bases are TGTGCCAGCAGGCTCCCGGCCACTAATCAGCCCCAGCATTTT.